This entry lists 12 T cell receptor beta chains sequenced from one sample in a study of cytomegalovirus exposure and HLA in healthy donors. Primers: 60 Vbeta forward and 13 Jbeta reverse. Only in-frame clones appear in the TCRdb table, and some are missing; sequencing was by immunoSEQ multiplex PCR. The repertoire holds over 120,000 clones, approximately 79% seen once, with approximately 4% in the top ten. The sequenced sample consisted of PBMCs. Receptors were obtained from a man younger than 30 in good health and CMV-seropositive.

The V gene is TRBV11-2, the J gene TRBJ1-1; D possibly corresponds to TRBD1 (6 bases). V gave up 6 bases and J gave up 0 bases, with 11 bases separating them. In germline, CDR1 is SGHAT, CDR2 FQNNGV. The CDR3 spans 14 residues. CDR3 in amino acids: CASSPDSMNTEAFF. The CDR3 region has the DNA TGTGCCAGCAGTCCGGACAGCATGAACACTGAAGCTTTCTTT.

The V call is TRBV4-3, the J call TRBJ2-3; 9 positions match TRBD2. The trim removed 1 base at V and 6 bases at J, leaving 8 bases unmatched. Germline V gene sequence: CDR1 LGHNA, CDR2 YSLEER. CDR3 length equals 16 residues. CDR3 sequence: CASSQGREGLSDTQYF. The DNA for the CDR3 is TGCGCCAGCAGCCAAGGGCGGGAGGGCCTGTCGGATACGCAGTATTTT.

The CDR3 DNA reads as TGTGCCAGCAGCTTAGCTGTAGGCGGCAGCTCCTACAATGAGCAGTTCTTC. This codes for CASSLAVGGSSYNEQFF. The genes are TRBV7-9 and TRBJ2-1; D is unclear. There are 17 residues in the CDR3. Germline CDR1 is SEHNR and CDR2 is FQNEAQ (reference sequence). V lost 0 bases, J lost 0 bases, and 12 bases lay in between.

This chain joins TRBV2 and TRBJ2-7; 7 bases align to TRBD2. The V gene's germline CDR1 is SNHLY and CDR2 FYNNEI. V was pared by 8 bases and J by 2 bases, with 6 bases of the junction left unmatched. The length of the CDR3 is 13 residues. The CDR3 loop is CASGRGLTYEQYF. CDR3 sequence (DNA): TGTGCCAGCGGGAGGGGCTTGACCTACGAGCAGTACTTC.

This chain links TRBV28 with TRBJ2-1, with 11 bases matching TRBD1. Germline V gene lookup returns CDR1 MDHEN and CDR2 SYDVKM. This CDR3 comprises 15 residues. V lost 4 bases, J lost 5 bases, and 4 bases stayed unmatched. The CDR3 DNA sequence: TGTGCCAGCAGTTATCCGGGACAGGGGGACAATGAGCAGTTCTTC. The encoded protein is CASSYPGQGDNEQFF.

V and J are TRBV6-1 and TRBJ1-6; 7 nucleotides line up with TRBD1. Trimming at V came to 1 base and at J to 7 bases, leaving 7 bases not matched to a gene. There are 16 residues in the CDR3. Germline values: CDR1 MNHNS, CDR2 SASEGT. The chain's CDR3 is CASSEVGGGVNSPLHF. The DNA for the CDR3 is TGTGCCAGCAGTGAAGTTGGAGGGGGCGTAAATTCACCCCTCCACTTT.

J is TRBJ1-1 and V is TRBV7-9; 9 bases fit TRBD1. The length of the CDR3 is 15 residues. CDR1 and CDR2 from the germline V gene are SEHNR and FQNEAQ (reference sequence). J gave up 4 bases and V 6 bases, and 9 bases lay outside the gene matches. CDR3 sequence: CASSHNRGRSTEAFF. CDR3 sequence (DNA): TGTGCCAGCAGTCACAACAGGGGGCGGAGCACTGAAGCTTTCTTT.

Here the CDR3 reads CASSLAGRVEEKLFF. The CDR3 region has the DNA TGTGCCAGCAGCTTAGCAGGCAGGGTGGAGGAAAAACTGTTTTTT. J is TRBJ1-4 and V is TRBV7-2; maybe TRBD1 (5 bases). The CDR3 totals 15 residues. CDR1 SGHTA and CDR2 FQGNSA come from the germline V gene. V was trimmed by 0 bases and J by 8 bases, leaving 13 bases between them.

The CDR3 DNA is TGTGCCAGCAGCCGAGCCCGTCGGGATAAGGGCTACACCTTC. This sequence encodes CASSRARRDKGYTF. The V call is TRBV11-2, the J call TRBJ1-2; no firm D call. Trimming took off 5 bases at V and 8 bases at J, with 18 bases between the two ends. The CDR3 has 14 residues. The germline gives CDR1 SGHAT, CDR2 FQNNGV.

This clone was counted only a few times. The CDR3: CASSLEGTGYTEAFF. CDR3 DNA sequence: TGTGCCAGCAGCTTAGAAGGGACAGGGTACACTGAAGCTTTCTTT. The genes are TRBV11-2 and TRBJ1-1; 9 positions match TRBD1. The CDR3 is made up of 15 amino acids. Germline V CDR1 and CDR2: SGHAT, FQNNGV. After removal of 0 bases from V and 3 bases from J, the junction contained 2 bases not matched to a gene.

The rearrangement uses TRBV7-2 and TRBJ2-4; 9 bases agree with TRBD1. Germline-derived CDR1 and CDR2 are SGHTA and FQGNSA. The CDR3 extends over 14 amino acids. V trimming: 5 bases; J trimming: 8 bases; junction bases outside the gene matches: 7. The CDR3 sequence: CASSPDRGRDIQYF. The CDR3 DNA is TGTGCCAGCAGCCCGGACAGGGGTAGGGACATTCAGTACTTC.

This clone has a handful of counts. The V call is TRBV7-9, the J call TRBJ1-1; 12 bases map to TRBD1. Germline assignment: CDR1 SEHNR and CDR2 FQNEAQ (reference sequence). The trim removed 5 bases at V and 11 bases at J, leaving 6 bases unmatched. There are 13 residues in the CDR3. The CDR3: CASSLGTGGRAFF. For the CDR3, the DNA is TGTGCCAGCAGCCTGGGGACAGGGGGCCGGGCTTTCTTT.